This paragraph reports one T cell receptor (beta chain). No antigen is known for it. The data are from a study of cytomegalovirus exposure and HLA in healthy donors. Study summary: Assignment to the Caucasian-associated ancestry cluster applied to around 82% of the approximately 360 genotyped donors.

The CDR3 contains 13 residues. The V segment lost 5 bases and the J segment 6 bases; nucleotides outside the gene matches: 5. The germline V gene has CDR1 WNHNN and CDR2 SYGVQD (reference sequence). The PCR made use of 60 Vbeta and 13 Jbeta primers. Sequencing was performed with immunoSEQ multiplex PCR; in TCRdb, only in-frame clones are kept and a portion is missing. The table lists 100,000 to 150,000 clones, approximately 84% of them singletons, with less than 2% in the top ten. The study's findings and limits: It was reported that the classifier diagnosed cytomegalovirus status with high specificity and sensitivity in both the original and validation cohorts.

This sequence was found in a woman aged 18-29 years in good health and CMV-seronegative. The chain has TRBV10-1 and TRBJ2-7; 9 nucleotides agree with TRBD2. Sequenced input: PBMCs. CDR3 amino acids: CASSYSGSLEQYF. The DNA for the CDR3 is TGCGCCAGCAGTTATAGCGGGAGCCTCGAGCAGTACTTC.